Listed below are T cell receptor beta chains from one sample, sequenced in a study of T cells in Graves' hyperthyroidism and ophthalmopathy. MiXCR, applied by TCRdb to the multiplex PCR reads, yields one record per CDR3 protein. The sample has 300,000 to 500,000 distinct CDR3 sequences, more than 13% seen once. Sequencing used blood. The receptors here all came from a woman in her twenties or thirties with Graves' hyperthyroidism. CDR3s include the opening cysteine and the closing phenylalanine or tryptophan.

J,V,CDR3
TRBJ2-2,TRBV7-8,CASSLGGSGATGELFF
TRBJ2-1,TRBV2,CASSEQAIREQFF
TRBJ1-5,TRBV6-4,CASSERGDQPQHF
TRBJ2-5,TRBV29-1,CSVGMSSQETQYF
TRBJ1-1,TRBV14,CASSQSGTRSVLAFF
TRBJ2-1,TRBV28,CASSPDSTGPSNPYNEQFF
TRBJ2-4,TRBV27,CARPAHPRAKNIQYF
TRBJ1-2,TRBV28,CASSLGRQGYGYTF
TRBJ1-2,TRBV29-1,CSVESSANYGYTF
TRBJ2-7,TRBV10-3,CASGKRDEQYF
TRBJ2-3,TRBV29-1,CSVEDRRSDTQYF
TRBJ1-1,TRBV6-2/TRBV6-3,CASSYDVYGKNTEAFF
TRBJ2-2,TRBV19,CASNGRGPGELFF
TRBJ2-5,TRBV28,CASSLLAGLETQYF
TRBJ2-7,TRBV12-3/TRBV12-4,CASSFGTGGEEQYF
TRBJ2-5,TRBV6-1,CASSPIRQFRGETQYF
TRBJ2-1,TRBV6-1,CASLSGTGSYNEQFF